This TCR beta chain stems from a study of T cells of healthy individuals. TCRdb itself ran the 5' RACE reads through MiXCR, one entry per CDR3 protein. Of about 96,000 distinct CDR3 sequences listed, approximately 15% are singletons. V dropped 8 bases and J dropped 6 bases, with 3 bases sitting between them. The length of the CDR3 is 9 residues. CDR1 and CDR2 from the germline V gene are SNHLY and FYNNEI. The sequence was obtained from a human donor in good health. This chain connects TRBV2 to TRBJ2-3, with unresolved D. CDR3 sequence: CASGDTQYF. CDR3 bases: TGTGCCAGCGGGGATACGCAGTATTTT.